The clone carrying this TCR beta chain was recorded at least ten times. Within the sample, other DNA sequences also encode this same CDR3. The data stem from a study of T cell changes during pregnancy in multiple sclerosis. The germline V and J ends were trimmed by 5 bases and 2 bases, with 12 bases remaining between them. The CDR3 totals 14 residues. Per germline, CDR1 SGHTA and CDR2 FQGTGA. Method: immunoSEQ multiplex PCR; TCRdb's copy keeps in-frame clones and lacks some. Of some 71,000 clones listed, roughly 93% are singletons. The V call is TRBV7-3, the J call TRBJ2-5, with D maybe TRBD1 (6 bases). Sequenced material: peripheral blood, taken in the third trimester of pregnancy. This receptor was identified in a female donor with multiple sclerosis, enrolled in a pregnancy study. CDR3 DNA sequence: TGTGCCAGCAGCCCCACAGGGTTGCAAGAGACCCAGTACTTC. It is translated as CASSPTGLQETQYF.